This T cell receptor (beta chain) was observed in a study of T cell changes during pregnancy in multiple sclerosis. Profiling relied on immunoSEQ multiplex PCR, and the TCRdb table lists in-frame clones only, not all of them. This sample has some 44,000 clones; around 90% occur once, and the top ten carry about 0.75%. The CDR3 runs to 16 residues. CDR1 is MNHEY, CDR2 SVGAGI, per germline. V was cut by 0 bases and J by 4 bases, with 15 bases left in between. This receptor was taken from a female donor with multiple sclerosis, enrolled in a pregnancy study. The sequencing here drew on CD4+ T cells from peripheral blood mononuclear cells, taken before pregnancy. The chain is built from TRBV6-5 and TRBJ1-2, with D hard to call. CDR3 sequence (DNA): TGTGCCAGCAGTTACTCGAGCGCCGAGGTAGCCTATGGCTACACCTTC. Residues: CASSYSSAEVAYGYTF.